The rows below give T cell receptor beta chains drawn from one sample of a study of T cell changes during pregnancy in multiple sclerosis. The data were produced by immunoSEQ multiplex PCR, yet TCRdb's version contains in-frame clones alone and is incomplete. Of roughly 100,000 clones listed, around 92% were seen once; the top ten hold roughly 1.5%. The starting material was peripheral blood, obtained after pregnancy. The source is a female donor with multiple sclerosis, enrolled in a pregnancy study. Both conserved end residues are part of each CDR3. Each record gives: J gene, D gene, clone size, V gene, CDR3 protein, CDR3 DNA. A D gene is named only where the DNA matches it firmly. Not all rows give a size; the values are once, few, many and, for expanded clones, a class.

J: TRBJ2-1; D: .; size: .; V: TRBV10-3; CDR3: CAISDGRETMNYNEQFF; DNA: TGTGCCATCAGTGACGGAAGGGAGACTATGAACTACAATGAGCAGTTCTTC
J: TRBJ2-7; D: .; size: .; V: TRBV7-2; CDR3: CASSPHQGLYSYEQYF; DNA: TGTGCCAGCAGCCCCCATCAGGGACTGTACTCCTACGAGCAGTACTTC
J: TRBJ1-2; D: TRBD1; size: .; V: TRBV6-5; CDR3: CASSEKGAAYGYTF; DNA: TGTGCCAGCAGTGAGAAGGGGGCAGCCTATGGCTACACCTTC
J: TRBJ2-7; D: TRBD2; size: .; V: TRBV4-1; CDR3: CASSPLGRAYEQYF; DNA: TGCGCCAGCAGCCCACTCGGGAGGGCCTACGAGCAGTACTTC
J: TRBJ1-5; D: TRBD1; size: .; V: TRBV5-1; CDR3: CASSISTGLNQPQHF; DNA: TGCGCCAGCAGCATATCGACAGGGCTCAATCAGCCCCAGCATTTT
J: TRBJ1-2; D: .; size: .; V: TRBV7-2; CDR3: CASSLVLGGNYGYTF; DNA: TGTGCCAGCAGCTTAGTTTTGGGAGGCAACTATGGCTACACCTTC
J: TRBJ2-3; D: .; size: .; V: TRBV28; CDR3: CASSLGLPRDGDTQYF; DNA: TGTGCCAGCAGTTTGGGACTCCCGAGGGATGGAGATACGCAGTATTTT
J: TRBJ1-3; D: .; size: few; V: TRBV19; CDR3: CASQAGNTIYF; DNA: TGTGCCAGTCAGGCTGGAAACACCATATATTTT
J: TRBJ2-7; D: TRBD1; size: .; V: TRBV29-1; CDR3: CSARRTGSYEQYF; DNA: TGCAGCGCCCGCCGGACAGGGTCCTACGAGCAGTACTTC
J: TRBJ1-4; D: .; size: .; V: TRBV9; CDR3: CASSGMEKEKLFF; DNA: TGTGCCAGCAGCGGGATGGAGAAAGAAAAACTGTTTTTT
J: TRBJ2-1; D: .; size: .; V: TRBV6-1; CDR3: CASRWSQHVEQFF; DNA: TGTGCCAGCAGGTGGAGTCAACACGTTGAGCAGTTCTTC
J: TRBJ2-5; D: .; size: .; V: TRBV7-9; CDR3: CASSLGLVKETQYF; DNA: TGTGCCAGCAGCTTAGGGCTAGTGAAAGAGACCCAGTACTTC
J: TRBJ2-1; D: .; size: .; V: TRBV2; CDR3: CASSATTNEQFF; DNA: TGTGCCAGCAGTGCAACAACAAATGAGCAGTTCTTC
J: TRBJ2-1; D: TRBD2; size: once; V: TRBV14; CDR3: CASSQYSGGAGEQFF; DNA: TGTGCCAGCAGCCAGTATAGCGGGGGGGCGGGTGAGCAGTTCTTC
J: TRBJ2-5; D: TRBD2; size: once; V: TRBV5-1; CDR3: CASSTMPGLKQETQYF; DNA: TGCGCCAGCAGCACGATGCCGGGACTAAAACAAGAGACCCAGTACTTC
J: TRBJ1-3; D: .; size: .; V: TRBV29-1; CDR3: CSVPGMSNTIYF; DNA: TGCAGCGTCCCGGGGATGTCCAACACCATATATTTT
J: TRBJ2-6; D: .; size: .; V: TRBV6-5; CDR3: CASGSGGSGANVLTF; DNA: TGTGCCAGCGGCTCAGGAGGGTCTGGGGCCAACGTCCTGACTTTC
J: TRBJ1-1; D: .; size: .; V: TRBV7-9; CDR3: CASSLATGNTEAFF; DNA: TGTGCCAGCAGCTTAGCAACGGGGAACACTGAAGCTTTCTTT
J: TRBJ1-4; D: .; size: .; V: TRBV15; CDR3: CATSRGGTNEKLFF; DNA: TGTGCCACCAGCAGGGGGGGGACTAATGAAAAACTGTTTTTT
J: TRBJ1-5; D: TRBD1; size: .; V: TRBV7-2; CDR3: CASSLITGGDQPQHF; DNA: TGTGCCAGCAGCTTAATCACAGGGGGCGATCAGCCCCAGCATTTT
J: TRBJ1-2; D: TRBD1; size: .; V: TRBV27; CDR3: CASSSPGTGTYGYTF; DNA: TGTGCCAGCAGTTCCCCCGGGACAGGGACCTATGGCTACACCTTC
J: TRBJ1-1; D: TRBD1; size: .; V: TRBV7-6; CDR3: CASSYSLRDRGRSTEAFF; DNA: TGTGCCAGCAGCTATTCGCTCCGGGACAGGGGGCGCAGCACTGAAGCTTTCTTT
J: TRBJ2-5; D: .; size: .; V: TRBV9; CDR3: CASSVAAGGETQYF; DNA: TGTGCCAGCAGCGTAGCTGCAGGGGGGGAGACCCAGTACTTC
J: TRBJ2-3; D: TRBD1; size: .; V: TRBV28; CDR3: CASRPTGGGGTDTQYF; DNA: TGTGCCAGCAGACCCACAGGGGGCGGGGGCACAGATACGCAGTATTTT
J: TRBJ1-1; D: .; size: .; V: TRBV5-4; CDR3: CASSLMQGGEAFF; DNA: TGTGCCAGCAGCTTGATGCAGGGAGGTGAAGCTTTCTTT
J: TRBJ1-2; D: .; size: .; V: TRBV5-4; CDR3: CASSHRAGNYGYTF; DNA: TGTGCCAGCAGCCACAGGGCAGGGAACTATGGCTACACCTTC
J: TRBJ2-5; D: .; size: .; V: TRBV14; CDR3: CASSQRDSWETQYF; DNA: TGTGCCAGCAGCCAGCGGGACAGTTGGGAGACCCAGTACTTC
J: TRBJ1-5; D: .; size: .; V: TRBV7-2; CDR3: CASSLQGVGQPQHF; DNA: TGTGCCAGCAGCTTACAGGGTGTTGGACAGCCCCAGCATTTT
J: TRBJ1-2; D: .; size: .; V: TRBV27; CDR3: CASSLLGGGDGGYTF; DNA: TGTGCCAGCAGTTTACTCGGCGGGGGCGATGGTGGCTACACCTTC
J: TRBJ2-3; D: TRBD2; size: .; V: TRBV4-1; CDR3: CASSQDRLAGVLGHADTQYF; DNA: TGCGCCAGCAGCCAAGATCGGCTAGCGGGAGTCTTGGGCCACGCAGATACGCAGTATTTT
J: TRBJ1-1; D: .; size: .; V: TRBV5-1; CDR3: CASSRVVNTEAFF; DNA: TGCGCCAGCTCGAGGGTGGTGAACACTGAAGCTTTCTTT
J: TRBJ2-7; D: TRBD1; size: .; V: TRBV30; CDR3: CAWSVGQGAYEQYF; DNA: TGTGCCTGGAGTGTTGGACAGGGGGCCTACGAGCAGTACTTC
J: TRBJ2-2; D: .; size: .; V: TRBV19; CDR3: CASTQTWGAGTGELFF; DNA: TGTGCCAGTACTCAAACATGGGGCGCAGGGACCGGGGAGCTGTTTTTT
J: TRBJ2-1; D: TRBD2; size: .; V: TRBV10-3; CDR3: CAIMASGGALNEQFF; DNA: TGTGCCATCATGGCTAGCGGGGGGGCTCTTAATGAGCAGTTCTTC
J: TRBJ2-1; D: .; size: .; V: TRBV30; CDR3: CAWNGGVANEQFF; DNA: TGTGCCTGGAACGGCGGGGTGGCTAATGAGCAGTTCTTC
J: TRBJ2-1; D: TRBD2; size: .; V: TRBV11-3; CDR3: CASSLEPAGEYEQFF; DNA: TGTGCCAGCAGCTTAGAACCAGCGGGAGAGTATGAGCAGTTCTTC
J: TRBJ1-1; D: TRBD1; size: .; V: TRBV6-6; CDR3: CASSYPTGGTEAFF; DNA: TGTGCCAGCAGTTACCCGACAGGGGGGACTGAAGCTTTCTTT
J: TRBJ2-3; D: .; size: .; V: TRBV5-6; CDR3: CASSAADRLRDTDTQYF; DNA: TGTGCCAGCAGCGCTGCGGACAGGCTGCGGGACACAGATACGCAGTATTTT
J: TRBJ1-2; D: .; size: .; V: TRBV5-4; CDR3: CASSAGGLVYGYTF; DNA: TGTGCCAGCAGTGCCGGGGGGCTCGTCTATGGCTACACCTTC
J: TRBJ2-7; D: TRBD2; size: once; V: TRBV4-2; CDR3: CASSQEATSGAYEQYF; DNA: TGTGCCAGCAGCCAAGAAGCGACTAGCGGGGCCTACGAGCAGTACTTC
J: TRBJ2-3; D: TRBD1; size: .; V: TRBV30; CDR3: CAWSSGTGGLWSDTQYF; DNA: TGTGCCTGGAGTTCCGGGACAGGGGGCTTGTGGTCAGATACGCAGTATTTT
J: TRBJ1-5; D: .; size: .; V: TRBV9; CDR3: CASSVEGGHQPQHF; DNA: TGTGCCAGCAGCGTAGAGGGAGGGCATCAGCCCCAGCATTTT